This passage covers 13 T cell receptor beta chains from one sample sequenced in a study of blood T cell repertoires in COVID-19. Using immunoSEQ multiplex PCR, the repertoire was profiled, and TCRdb retains in-frame clones only, with some absent. This sample has under 300,000 clones, with about 90% found just once. Sequencing input: peripheral blood. Receptor source: a man aged 60 to 69 with acute or convalescent COVID-19.

The CDR3 reads CASSVDGTGYRHGYTF. The DNA of the CDR3 is TGTGCCAGCAGCGTAGACGGGACAGGGTACCGGCATGGCTACACCTTC. V usage is TRBV9 and J usage is TRBJ1-2, with 9 bases matching TRBD1. The trim removed 0 bases at V and 6 bases at J, leaving 9 bases unmatched. Germline CDR1 is SGDLS and CDR2 is YYNGEE. This CDR3 has 16 residues.

The genes are TRBV7-8 and TRBJ2-1; the match to TRBD2 covers 10 bases. CDR1 and CDR2 (germline): SGHVS, FQNEAQ. V lost 5 bases and J lost 8; bases outside the gene matches: 12. The length of the CDR3 is 16 residues. The chain's CDR3 is CASSQVAGGSWDEQFF. The CDR3 DNA reads TGTGCCAGCAGCCAAGTAGCGGGAGGCTCTTGGGATGAGCAGTTCTTC.

V gene TRBV19 combines with J gene TRBJ2-7; 9 bases map to TRBD2. This CDR3 is built from 16 residues. CDR1 LNHDA and CDR2 SQIVND come from the germline V gene (reference sequence). After removal of 0 bases from V and 7 bases from J, the junction contained 10 bases not matched to a gene. The CDR3 here is CASSIEAPSGVEEQYF. As DNA, the CDR3 is TGTGCCAGTAGTATAGAGGCCCCTAGCGGGGTAGAAGAGCAGTACTTC.

This chain uses TRBV19 with TRBJ2-2; D uncertain. The CDR3 totals 14 residues. Germline CDR1 reads LNHDA; CDR2 reads SQIVND (reference sequence). The V end was cut by 7 bases, the J end by 4 bases, with 13 bases between. CDR3 amino acids: CASKAERGTGELFF. CDR3 bases: TGTGCCAGTAAGGCGGAGAGAGGCACCGGGGAGCTGTTTTTT.

The sample holds one count of this clone. V gene TRBV6-1 combines with J gene TRBJ1-1; D call uncertain. Germline CDR1 is MNHNS and CDR2 is SASEGT. The CDR3 runs 12 residues. Trimming stripped 0 bases from V and 11 bases from J, with 10 bases between. The CDR3 DNA is TGTGCCAGCAGTGAAGCGCTATCGGAGGCTTTCTTT. Its translation: CASSEALSEAFF.

On this clone: The sample holds other DNA sequences that translate to the same CDR3. The rearrangement links TRBV9 to TRBJ1-5; no clear D. The CDR3 is 14 amino acids. The germline V gene encodes CDR1 SGDLS and CDR2 YYNGEE. Trimming cost V 0 bases and J 4 bases, with 8 bases left between them. The CDR3 region is CASSVGAGNQPQHF. The DNA for the CDR3 is TGTGCCAGCAGCGTAGGGGCGGGGAATCAGCCCCAGCATTTT.

This sequence joins TRBV5-4 and TRBJ1-2, with D unresolved. V was trimmed by 4 bases and J by 12 bases, leaving 19 bases between them. The CDR3 has 13 residues. Germline lookup yields CDR1 SGHNT and CDR2 YYREEE (reference sequence). The CDR3 reads CASSLPERTEDTF. CDR3 DNA sequence: TGTGCCAGCAGCCTACCAGAAAGGACGGAGGACACCTTC.

The rearrangement links TRBV29-1 to TRBJ2-3; 13 nucleotides agree with TRBD2. V lost 4 bases, J lost 5 bases, and 6 bases stayed unmatched. The CDR3 runs 15 residues. Germline lookup yields CDR1 SQVTM and CDR2 ANQGSEA. This CDR3 reads CSVGTSGRSRDTQYF. As DNA, the CDR3 is TGCAGCGTTGGGACTAGCGGGAGATCTAGAGATACGCAGTATTTT.

The chain recombines TRBV28 with TRBJ2-7; the match to TRBD1 covers 8 bases. Per the germline V gene, CDR1 is MDHEN and CDR2 is SYDVKM. This CDR3 has 12 residues. Germline trimming cut 10 bases from V and 0 bases from J; bases unmatched to any gene: 2. The DNA of the CDR3 is TGTGCCACGCAGGGGGCCTCCTACGAGCAGTACTTC. Its protein product is CATQGASYEQYF.

The chain employs TRBV6-2 or TRBV6-3 and TRBJ2-7; D is possibly TRBD2 (5 bases). From germline, CDR1 is MNHEY and CDR2 SVGEGT. Deletions cut 6 bases from V and 2 bases from J, with 11 bases between. The CDR3 is 13 residues long. In nucleotides, the CDR3 is TGTGCCAGCAGCCTGGTCGGGGCCTACGAGCAGTACTTC. Its translation: CASSLVGAYEQYF.

The CDR3 region is CASSTSREEVVYEQYF. The CDR3 DNA sequence: TGTGCCAGCAGCACGTCCAGGGAAGAGGTGGTCTACGAGCAGTACTTC. J is TRBJ2-7 and V is TRBV21-1; TRBD1 reflects the table's D call only, with no check against the DNA. TRBV21-1 is noted as a pseudogene. The CDR3 has 16 residues.

This clone was recorded a few times. This chain links TRBV2 with TRBJ1-4, with D possibly TRBD1 on 5 matching bases. V lost 6 bases and J 5 bases, leaving 16 bases between the germline ends. CDR3 length: 15 residues. Looked up from germline, CDR1 is SNHLY and CDR2 is FYNNEI. The CDR3 DNA reads as TGTGCCAGCAGGGGGTCAGGGAGGAAAAATGAAAAACTGTTTTTT. Protein product: CASRGSGRKNEKLFF. Full variable domain (missing parts from reference TRBV2 and TRBJ1-4): EPEVTQTPSHQVTQMGQEVILRCVPISNHLYFYWYRQILGQKVEFLVSFYNNEISEKSEIFDDQFSVERPDGSNFTLKIRSTKLEDSAMYFCASRGSGRKNEKLFFGSGTQLSVL.

The chain links TRBV29-1 to TRBJ1-2, with D possibly being TRBD1 (6 bases). Germline CDR1 reads SQVTM; CDR2 reads ANQGSEA. The CDR3 has 14 residues. The V gene lost 2 bases and the J gene lost 3 bases, with 13 bases spanning the gap. CDR3 nucleotide sequence: TGCAGCGTTGAAAAGAGAGGGGGGGACTATGGCTACACCTTC. Amino acid sequence: CSVEKRGGDYGYTF.